These 8 T cell receptor beta chains were sequenced from one sample in a study of blood T cell repertoires in COVID-19. Sequencing used immunoSEQ multiplex PCR; TCRdb keeps in-frame clones, though not all of them. Of roughly 73,000 clones in the sample, about 88% were seen once. Sequencing was carried out using peripheral blood. The source is a man in his 70s with active or convalescent COVID-19.

The rearrangement uses TRBV7-6 and TRBJ2-1, with 7 nucleotides matching TRBD2. V dropped 11 bases and J dropped 7; count of bases not matched to a gene: 14. The CDR3 runs 14 residues. Germline assignment: CDR1 SGHVS and CDR2 FNYEAQ. CDR3 sequence (DNA): TGTGCCGGACCACCGGGCGGGAGTTGTAATGAGCAGTTCTTC. This sequence encodes CAGPPGGSCNEQFF. The whole variable domain, filled in from reference TRBV7-6 and TRBJ2-1, reads GAGVSQSPRYKVTKRGQDVALRCDPISGHVSLYWYRQALGQGPEFLTYFNYEAQQDKSGLPNDRFSAERPEGSISTLTIQRTEQRDSAMYRCAGPPGGSCNEQFFGPGTRLTVL.

The V gene is TRBV12-3 or TRBV12-4, the J gene TRBJ2-1; TRBD1 might be the D (5 bases). The V gene lost 2 bases and the J gene lost 7 bases, with 9 bases spanning the gap. The CDR3 contains 13 residues. The CDR3, as DNA: TGTGCCAGCAGTTTACAGGGCCGGAATGAGCAGTTCTTC. This gives the protein CASSLQGRNEQFF.

The gene calls are TRBV2 and TRBJ2-7, with D maybe TRBD1 (6 bases). This CDR3 contains 13 residues. The V end was cut by 6 bases, the J end by 4 bases, with 13 bases between. From germline, CDR1 is SNHLY and CDR2 FYNNEI. CDR3 region: CASSEQGLYEQYF. The CDR3, as DNA: TGTGCCAGCAGCGAACAGGGTTTGTACGAGCAGTACTTC.

The chain carries TRBV2 and TRBJ1-3, with 9 bases aligning to TRBD1. Germline V gives CDR1 SNHLY, CDR2 FYNNEI. The CDR3 covers 14 residues. V shed 4 bases and J 5 bases; nucleotides not matched to a gene: 3. The CDR3 region is CASSVGQGRNTIYF. In DNA, the CDR3 is TGTGCCAGCAGTGTCGGACAGGGGAGAAACACCATATATTTT.

The chain couples TRBV3-1 (or the pseudogene TRBV3-2) to TRBJ2-3; TRBD2 aligns across 14 bases. The V gene's germline CDR1 is LGHDT and CDR2 YNNKEL (reference sequence). The CDR3 is 18 amino acids. The V gene end was trimmed by 1 base and the J gene end by 2 bases; junction bases not matched to a gene: 5. In DNA, the CDR3 is TGTGCCAGCAGCCAAGCAGGGACTAGCGGGGGAAACACAGATACGCAGTATTTT. The encoded protein is CASSQAGTSGGNTDTQYF.

This rearrangement joins TRBV3-1 (or the pseudogene TRBV3-2) to TRBJ2-3, with D possibly TRBD2 on 5 matching bases. V shed 6 bases and J shed 0 bases, with 16 bases lying between them. Germline V gene data show CDR1 as LGHDT and CDR2 as YNNKEL (reference sequence). The CDR3 consists of 16 residues. CDR3 bases: TGTGCCAGCAGTTCAAGCTGGCGGACTAGCACAGATACGCAGTATTTT. Its translation is CASSSSWRTSTDTQYF.

V is TRBV19 and J is TRBJ1-1; D perhaps matches TRBD1 (5 bases). The V gene lost 0 bases and the J gene lost 5 bases, with 16 bases spanning the gap. This CDR3 has 16 amino acids. Per the germline V gene, CDR1 is LNHDA and CDR2 is SQIVND (reference sequence). The CDR3 reads CASSIDLRGGRTEAFF. In DNA, the CDR3 is TGTGCCAGTAGTATAGATCTGAGGGGAGGGAGAACTGAAGCTTTCTTT.

This clone was seen once. The chain links TRBV5-6 to TRBJ2-5; 7 positions match TRBD2. Trimming at V came to 7 bases and at J to 0 bases, leaving 6 bases not matched to a gene. The CDR3 is made up of 14 amino acids. Germline CDR1 reads SGHDT; CDR2 reads YYEEEE. The CDR3 protein is CASRLSGYQETQYF. For the CDR3, the DNA is TGTGCCAGCCGTCTTAGCGGGTACCAAGAGACCCAGTACTTC.